This T cell receptor (beta chain) appears in the sequencing data of a study of CD8 T cells in Susac syndrome. Looking at the study overall: Among the Susac syndrome patients who underwent sequencing, about six had clinically active disease, while about 8 of them were in remission.

Reverse transcription used roughly 0.5 to 1 ug RNA and random hexamers. Using its own MiXCR run on the immunoSEQ multiplex PCR reads, TCRdb lists one record per CDR3 protein. This table holds some 190,000 distinct CDR3 sequences, over 90% found once. V was pared by 7 bases and J by 3 bases, with 10 bases between. The CDR3 extends over 13 amino acids. Sequencing of TCR beta was performed on blood CD8+ and CD4+ T cells. Diagnostic criteria defined recently for definite or probable disease were met by the Susac syndrome patients. V is TRBV12-3 or TRBV12-4 and J is TRBJ1-5; D not resolved. The receptor's source is a human donor with Susac syndrome. Sequencing was carried out using CD4+ T cells from PBMCs. CDR3 nucleotide sequence: TGTGCCAGCACCTACAACCCCAATCAGCCCCAGCATTTT. Its translation is CASTYNPNQPQHF.